This T cell receptor (beta chain) was found in a study of T cells in Graves' hyperthyroidism and ophthalmopathy. Amplified TCR beta CDR3 regions came from RNA transcripts. HTBI primers were employed in a first-round RT-PCR of the TCR CDR3. Each CDR3 protein is one row after TCRdb ran MiXCR on the multiplex PCR reads. The sample carries 490,000 or so distinct CDR3 sequences, more than 15% recorded once. General study points: Ophthalmopathy was told apart from stable hyperthyroidism by a 13 V-J model. Most expanded thyroid clonotypes above 0.001 also appeared in blood.

The sample holds many counts of this clonotype. Its antigen remains unknown. This CDR3 is built from 12 residues. V was clipped by 5 bases and J by 13 bases, with 17 bases between them. Germline V lookup: CDR1 SGHAT, CDR2 FQNNGV. The TCR comes from a woman aged 25 to 39 with Graves' ophthalmopathy. What was sequenced was blood. The gene calls are TRBV11-2 and TRBJ2-5; D remains unclear. CDR3 sequence reads: CASSPPLGVRYF. The CDR3 nucleotides read TGTGCCAGCAGCCCCCCCCTCGGAGTGAGGTACTTC.